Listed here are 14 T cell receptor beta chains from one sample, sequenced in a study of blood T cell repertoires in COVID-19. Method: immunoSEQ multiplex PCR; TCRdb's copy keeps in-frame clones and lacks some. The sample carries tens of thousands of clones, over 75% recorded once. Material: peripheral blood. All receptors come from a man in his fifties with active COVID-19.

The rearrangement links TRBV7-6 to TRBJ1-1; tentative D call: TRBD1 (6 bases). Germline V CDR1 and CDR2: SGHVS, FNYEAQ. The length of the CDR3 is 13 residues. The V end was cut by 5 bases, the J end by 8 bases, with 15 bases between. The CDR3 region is CASSRTGHPEAFF. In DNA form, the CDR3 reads TGTGCCAGCAGCCGTACAGGGCACCCCGAAGCTTTCTTT.

The CDR3 sequence is CASSNGQGFYNSPLHF. CDR3 bases: TGTGCCAGCAGCAATGGACAGGGGTTTTATAATTCACCCCTCCACTTT. The chain has TRBV7-9 and TRBJ1-6; 9 bases fit TRBD1. CDR1 and CDR2 from the germline V gene are SEHNR and FQNEAQ (reference sequence). The V gene end was trimmed by 5 bases and the J gene end by 4 bases; junction bases not matched to a gene: 6. The CDR3 length is 16 residues.

The CDR3, as DNA: TGCGCCAGCAGCCAAGAGTTGGGGCAGGGGTGGTCCCCCCTCCACTTT. It specifies CASSQELGQGWSPLHF. The V call is TRBV4-3, the J call TRBJ1-6; a weak D match, TRBD1 (6 bases). Trimming cost V 0 bases and J 13 bases, with 19 bases left between them. CDR3 length: 16 amino acids. Germline assignment: CDR1 LGHNA and CDR2 YSLEER.

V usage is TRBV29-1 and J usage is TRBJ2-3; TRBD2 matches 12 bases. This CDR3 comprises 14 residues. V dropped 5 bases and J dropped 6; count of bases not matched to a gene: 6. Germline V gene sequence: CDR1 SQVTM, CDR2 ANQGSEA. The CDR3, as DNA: TGCAGCGTTTCTAGCGGGGGGGCAGGGGATACGCAGTATTTT. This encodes CSVSSGGAGDTQYF.

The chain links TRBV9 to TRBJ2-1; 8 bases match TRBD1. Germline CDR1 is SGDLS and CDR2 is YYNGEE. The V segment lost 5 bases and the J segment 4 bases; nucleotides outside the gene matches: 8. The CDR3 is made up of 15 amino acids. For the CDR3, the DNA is TGTGCCAGCAGTACAGGGGGTGACCTGTACAATGAGCAGTTCTTC. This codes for CASSTGGDLYNEQFF.

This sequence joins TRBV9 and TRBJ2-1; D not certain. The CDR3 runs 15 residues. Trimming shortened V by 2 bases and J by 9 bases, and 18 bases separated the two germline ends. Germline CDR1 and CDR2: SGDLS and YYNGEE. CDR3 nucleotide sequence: TGTGCCAGCAGCGTCGACGGCACCGGGTCTGGTGAGCAGTTCTTC. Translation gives CASSVDGTGSGEQFF.

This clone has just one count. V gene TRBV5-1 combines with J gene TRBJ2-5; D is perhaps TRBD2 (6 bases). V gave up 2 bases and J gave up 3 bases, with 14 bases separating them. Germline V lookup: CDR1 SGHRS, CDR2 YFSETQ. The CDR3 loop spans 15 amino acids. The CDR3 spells CASSFTAREEETQYF. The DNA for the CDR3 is TGCGCCAGCAGCTTTACAGCGAGGGAGGAAGAGACCCAGTACTTC.

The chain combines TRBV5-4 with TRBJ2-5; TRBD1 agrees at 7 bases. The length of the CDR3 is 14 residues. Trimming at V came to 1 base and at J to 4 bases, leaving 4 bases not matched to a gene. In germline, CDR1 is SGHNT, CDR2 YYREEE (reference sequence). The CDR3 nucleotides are TGTGCCAGCAGCTTGCTTAACAGGGGAGAGACCCAGTACTTC. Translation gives CASSLLNRGETQYF.

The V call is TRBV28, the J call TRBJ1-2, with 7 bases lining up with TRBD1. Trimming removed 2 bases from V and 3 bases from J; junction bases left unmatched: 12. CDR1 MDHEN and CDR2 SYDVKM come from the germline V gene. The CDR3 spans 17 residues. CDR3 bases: TGTGCCAGCAGTTTAGGTGTATCCGGACAGGCCTACTATGGCTACACCTTC. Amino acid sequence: CASSLGVSGQAYYGYTF.

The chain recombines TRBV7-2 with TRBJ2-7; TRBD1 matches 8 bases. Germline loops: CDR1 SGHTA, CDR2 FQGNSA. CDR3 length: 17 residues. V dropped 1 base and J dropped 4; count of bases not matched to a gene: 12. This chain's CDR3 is CASSLEASGTGRYEQYF. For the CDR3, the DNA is TGTGCCAGCAGCTTAGAGGCCTCCGGGACAGGTCGTTACGAGCAGTACTTC.

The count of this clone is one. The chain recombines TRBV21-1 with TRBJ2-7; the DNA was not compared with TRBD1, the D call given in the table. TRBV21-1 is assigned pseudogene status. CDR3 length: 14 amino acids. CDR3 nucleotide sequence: TGTGCCAGCAGCAAAGGAGAGGACACCTACGAGCAGTACTTC. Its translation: CASSKGEDTYEQYF.

CDR3: CASQQGLGTADGNTIYF. CDR3 DNA sequence: TGTGCCAGCCAGCAAGGTCTCGGGACAGCCGATGGAAACACCATATATTTT. This sequence joins TRBV2 and TRBJ1-3; 7 bases match TRBD1. Trimming at V came to 8 bases and at J to 3 bases, leaving 16 bases not matched to a gene. There are 17 residues in the CDR3. Germline V gene data show CDR1 as SNHLY and CDR2 as FYNNEI.

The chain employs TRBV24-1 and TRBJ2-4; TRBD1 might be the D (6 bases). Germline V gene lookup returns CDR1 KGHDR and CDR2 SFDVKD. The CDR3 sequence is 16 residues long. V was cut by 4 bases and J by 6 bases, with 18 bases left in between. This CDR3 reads CATSDPTGSARNIQYF. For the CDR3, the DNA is TGTGCCACCAGTGACCCCACAGGGAGCGCTCGAAACATTCAGTACTTC.

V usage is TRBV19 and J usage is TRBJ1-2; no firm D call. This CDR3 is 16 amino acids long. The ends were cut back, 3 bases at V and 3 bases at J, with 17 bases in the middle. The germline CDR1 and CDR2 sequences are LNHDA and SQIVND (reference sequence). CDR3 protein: CASSIWRPSVDYGYTF. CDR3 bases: TGTGCCAGTAGTATTTGGAGACCCTCGGTCGACTATGGCTACACCTTC.